This T cell receptor (beta chain) was sequenced for a study of blood T cell repertoires in COVID-19. In the study overall: Samples of COVID-19 (acute and convalescent) were obtained from the United States, Italy and Spain. From T cells, B-cell-depleted T cells, or PBMCs came the material, which was cDNA or gDNA.

Germline assignment: CDR1 LGHDT and CDR2 YNNKEL (reference sequence). This CDR3 is 15 amino acids long. V shed 5 bases and J 6 bases; nucleotides not matched to a gene: 7. This table comes from immunoSEQ multiplex PCR, and its TCRdb copy is limited to in-frame clones, with some not included. The sample includes over 150,000 clones, 80% to 90% of them seen just once. The sequence came from a man in his forties or fifties with active or convalescent COVID-19. V and J are TRBV3-1 (or the pseudogene TRBV3-2) and TRBJ2-2, with 9 positions matching TRBD1. The material sequenced was peripheral blood. As DNA, the CDR3 is TGTGCCAGCAGCACGCCGGGACAGGGATCCGGGGAGCTGTTTTTT. Amino acid sequence: CASSTPGQGSGELFF.